This T cell receptor beta chain was sequenced for a study of blood T cells in healthy people across ages. Through a sample-barcoded 5' primer and a J-beta primer mix, a second PCR was run for 7 to 11 cycles. TCRdb re-analysed the 5' RACE reads in MiXCR, keeping a single row per CDR3 protein. The table shows roughly 680,000 distinct CDR3 sequences, with over 40% occurring only once. The CDR3 runs to 13 residues. CDR1 and CDR2 from the germline V gene are MDHEN and SYDVKM. Trimming took 7 bases from V and 3 from J, leaving 13 bases between them. The chain uses TRBV28 and TRBJ2-7, with D possibly matching TRBD2 (6 bases). The sequence was collected from an elderly woman in good health. Specimen: blood. CDR3 amino acids: CASIGTGGYEQYF. The CDR3 DNA is TGTGCCAGCATTGGGACTGGCGGCTACGAGCAGTACTTC. The variable domain in full, with the rest retrieved from reference TRBV28 and TRBJ2-7, is DVKVTQSSRYLVKRTGEKVFLECVQDMDHENMFWYRQDPGLGLRLIYFSYDVKMKEKGDIPEGYSVSREKKERFSLILESASTNQTSMYLCASIGTGGYEQYFGPGTRLTVT.